These T cell receptor beta chains were read from a single sample in a study of T cell responses to AZD1222 COVID-19 vaccine. The method was immunoSEQ multiplex PCR; TCRdb's version includes in-frame clones alone and lacks a portion of them. Of roughly 90,000 clones in the sample, approximately 89% were seen once. Sequenced material: peripheral blood, taken 28 days after the second AZD1222 dose. These receptor sequences come from an adult who received the AZD1222 COVID-19 vaccine. The CDR3 runs from the conserved cysteine through the conserved F or W. D genes are given only for firm matches. The listing skips clone size in some rows; elsewhere it reads once, few, many or a size class.

v_gene: TRBV6-6; d_gene: TRBD1; j_gene: TRBJ1-5; abundance: -; CDR3aa: CASTIQGLNQPQHF; CDR3nt: TGTGCCAGTACAATACAGGGGTTGAATCAGCCCCAGCATTTT
v_gene: TRBV7-2; d_gene: -; j_gene: TRBJ1-5; abundance: -; CDR3aa: CASSLALVPHSNQPQHF; CDR3nt: TGTGCCAGCAGCTTAGCGCTAGTCCCCCATAGCAATCAGCCCCAGCATTTT
v_gene: TRBV2; d_gene: TRBD1; j_gene: TRBJ2-3; abundance: -; CDR3aa: CASRDRGTDTQYF; CDR3nt: TGTGCCAGCAGGGACAGGGGCACAGATACGCAGTATTTT
v_gene: TRBV3-1/TRBV3-2; d_gene: -; j_gene: TRBJ2-7; abundance: once; CDR3aa: CASSQDSSSSYEQYF; CDR3nt: TGTGCCAGCAGCCAAGACTCCTCGTCCTCCTACGAGCAGTACTTC
v_gene: TRBV5-4; d_gene: TRBD1; j_gene: TRBJ1-2; abundance: -; CDR3aa: CASSLVGGPYGYTF; CDR3nt: TGTGCCAGCAGCTTGGTAGGGGGCCCCTATGGCTACACCTTC
v_gene: TRBV11-2; d_gene: -; j_gene: TRBJ1-1; abundance: -; CDR3aa: CASSFFRSTEAFF; CDR3nt: TGTGCCAGCAGCTTTTTTAGAAGCACTGAAGCTTTCTTT
v_gene: TRBV7-9; d_gene: TRBD2; j_gene: TRBJ2-7; abundance: -; CDR3aa: CASSPGLAEVYEQYF; CDR3nt: TGTGCCAGCAGCCCAGGACTAGCGGAAGTCTACGAGCAGTACTTC
v_gene: TRBV5-4; d_gene: TRBD2; j_gene: TRBJ2-1; abundance: -; CDR3aa: CASSLGGGGAYNEQFF; CDR3nt: TGTGCCAGCAGCTTGGGCGGCGGGGGGGCTTACAATGAGCAGTTCTTC
v_gene: TRBV3-1/TRBV3-2; d_gene: TRBD2; j_gene: TRBJ2-3; abundance: -; CDR3aa: CASSRRGGGKLTDTQYF; CDR3nt: TGTGCCAGCAGCCGAAGGGGCGGGGGGAAACTCACAGATACGCAGTATTTT
v_gene: TRBV21-1; d_gene: -; j_gene: TRBJ1-1; abundance: -; CDR3aa: CASSEEGTLTEAFF; CDR3nt: TGTGCCAGCAGCGAAGAAGGAACGTTGACTGAAGCTTTCTTT
v_gene: TRBV29-1; d_gene: -; j_gene: TRBJ2-3; abundance: -; CDR3aa: CSAGPGGTDTQYF; CDR3nt: TGCAGCGCCGGACCGGGAGGCACAGATACGCAGTATTTT
v_gene: TRBV10-3; d_gene: -; j_gene: TRBJ2-7; abundance: -; CDR3aa: CAIGQVEQYF; CDR3nt: TGTGCCATCGGGCAAGTCGAGCAGTACTTC
v_gene: TRBV28; d_gene: -; j_gene: TRBJ1-5; abundance: -; CDR3aa: CASTGHRSNQPQHF; CDR3nt: TGTGCCAGCACAGGTCACCGTAGCAATCAGCCCCAGCATTTT
v_gene: TRBV5-8; d_gene: -; j_gene: TRBJ1-1; abundance: -; CDR3aa: CASSSRDRTRTEAFF; CDR3nt: TGTGCCAGCAGCTCTAGGGACCGAACGAGGACTGAAGCTTTCTTT
v_gene: TRBV4-3; d_gene: -; j_gene: TRBJ1-4; abundance: -; CDR3aa: CASSQETPTTNEKLFF; CDR3nt: TGCGCCAGCAGCCAAGAGACACCTACAACTAATGAAAAACTGTTTTTT
v_gene: TRBV30; d_gene: TRBD1; j_gene: TRBJ2-7; abundance: -; CDR3aa: CAWEQGVYEQYF; CDR3nt: TGTGCCTGGGAACAGGGGGTTTACGAGCAGTACTTC
v_gene: TRBV2; d_gene: -; j_gene: TRBJ1-5; abundance: few; CDR3aa: CASSVGLLGNQPQHF; CDR3nt: TGTGCCAGCAGTGTCGGCCTTCTTGGCAATCAGCCCCAGCATTTT
v_gene: TRBV30; d_gene: -; j_gene: TRBJ1-3; abundance: -; CDR3aa: CAWSDLGPTHSGNTIYF; CDR3nt: TGTGCCTGGAGTGATCTGGGGCCGACCCACTCTGGAAACACCATATATTTT
v_gene: TRBV28; d_gene: -; j_gene: TRBJ1-5; abundance: once; CDR3aa: CASSETDFGQPQHF; CDR3nt: TGTGCCAGCAGCGAGACAGACTTCGGTCAGCCCCAGCATTTT
v_gene: TRBV4-3; d_gene: -; j_gene: TRBJ2-7; abundance: -; CDR3aa: CASSQDWSEQYF; CDR3nt: TGCGCCAGCAGCCAAGATTGGTCCGAGCAGTACTTC
v_gene: TRBV2; d_gene: -; j_gene: TRBJ1-6; abundance: -; CDR3aa: CASSVLGGRPGSPLHF; CDR3nt: TGTGCCAGCAGTGTCTTGGGGGGTCGCCCAGGATCACCCCTCCACTTT
v_gene: TRBV2; d_gene: -; j_gene: TRBJ1-2; abundance: -; CDR3aa: CASSADAGYGYTF; CDR3nt: TGTGCCAGCAGTGCGGACGCTGGCTATGGCTACACCTTC
v_gene: TRBV13; d_gene: TRBD2; j_gene: TRBJ2-1; abundance: -; CDR3aa: CASSGEISGGIYNEQFF; CDR3nt: TGTGCCAGCAGCGGCGAAATCAGCGGGGGGATCTACAATGAGCAGTTCTTC
v_gene: TRBV5-4; d_gene: -; j_gene: TRBJ1-3; abundance: -; CDR3aa: CASSRSGNTIYF; CDR3nt: TGTGCCAGCAGCCGATCTGGAAACACCATATATTTT
v_gene: TRBV7-2; d_gene: -; j_gene: TRBJ1-5; abundance: -; CDR3aa: CASSLEAGLNQPQHF; CDR3nt: TGTGCCAGCAGCTTAGAAGCGGGCCTCAATCAGCCCCAGCATTTT
v_gene: TRBV27; d_gene: -; j_gene: TRBJ1-1; abundance: -; CDR3aa: CASSLAGNTEAFF; CDR3nt: TGTGCCAGCAGTTTAGCTGGGAACACTGAAGCTTTCTTT
v_gene: TRBV5-1; d_gene: -; j_gene: TRBJ1-5; abundance: once; CDR3aa: CASSLGKGGNQPQHF; CDR3nt: TGCGCCAGCAGCTTGGGGAAGGGTGGCAATCAGCCCCAGCATTTT
v_gene: TRBV30; d_gene: TRBD1; j_gene: TRBJ1-4; abundance: -; CDR3aa: CAWSGYDRVTPTTNEKLFF; CDR3nt: TGTGCCTGGAGCGGATACGACAGGGTAACGCCTACAACTAATGAAAAACTGTTTTTT
v_gene: TRBV27; d_gene: TRBD2; j_gene: TRBJ2-1; abundance: -; CDR3aa: CASRLAGGLAYNEQFF; CDR3nt: TGTGCCAGCAGATTAGCGGGGGGGCTGGCCTACAATGAGCAGTTCTTC
v_gene: TRBV7-9; d_gene: -; j_gene: TRBJ1-1; abundance: -; CDR3aa: CASTRISNTEAFF; CDR3nt: TGTGCCAGCACCAGGATATCGAACACTGAAGCTTTCTTT
v_gene: TRBV7-2; d_gene: -; j_gene: TRBJ1-1; abundance: -; CDR3aa: CASSSSVGTEAFF; CDR3nt: TGTGCCAGCAGCTCCTCAGTGGGAACTGAAGCTTTCTTT
v_gene: TRBV5-6; d_gene: TRBD1; j_gene: TRBJ1-4; abundance: -; CDR3aa: CASSLERTGIREKLFF; CDR3nt: TGTGCCAGCAGTCTCGAAAGGACAGGGATACGAGAAAAACTGTTTTTT
v_gene: TRBV19; d_gene: -; j_gene: TRBJ2-3; abundance: once; CDR3aa: CASSIDFLLSTDTQYF; CDR3nt: TGTGCCAGTAGTATAGATTTCCTGCTTAGCACAGATACGCAGTATTTT
v_gene: TRBV24-1; d_gene: -; j_gene: TRBJ2-7; abundance: -; CDR3aa: CATSDRGPLRQYF; CDR3nt: TGTGCCACCAGTGACCGAGGACCTTTAAGGCAGTACTTC
v_gene: TRBV24-1; d_gene: -; j_gene: TRBJ1-2; abundance: -; CDR3aa: CATSEGTLYGYTF; CDR3nt: TGTGCCACCAGTGAAGGTACTTTGTATGGCTACACCTTC
v_gene: TRBV29-1; d_gene: TRBD1; j_gene: TRBJ1-2; abundance: -; CDR3aa: CSVWTGGNYGYTF; CDR3nt: TGCAGCGTCTGGACAGGGGGCAACTATGGCTACACCTTC
v_gene: TRBV4-1; d_gene: -; j_gene: TRBJ2-7; abundance: once; CDR3aa: CASSQVRLSYEQYF; CDR3nt: TGCGCCAGCAGCCAAGTACGGCTCTCCTACGAGCAGTACTTC
v_gene: TRBV6-2/TRBV6-3; d_gene: -; j_gene: TRBJ1-5; abundance: once; CDR3aa: CASSYKGADSNQPQHF; CDR3nt: TGTGCCAGCAGTTACAAGGGCGCCGATAGCAATCAGCCCCAGCATTTT
v_gene: TRBV7-9; d_gene: -; j_gene: TRBJ1-6; abundance: -; CDR3aa: CASSPAVGGNSPLHF; CDR3nt: TGTGCCAGCAGCCCCGCGGTGGGGGGTAATTCACCCCTCCACTTT
v_gene: TRBV7-2; d_gene: -; j_gene: TRBJ1-2; abundance: -; CDR3aa: CASSPISDLYGYTF; CDR3nt: TGTGCCAGCAGCCCTATTTCGGACCTTTATGGCTACACCTTC
v_gene: TRBV5-1; d_gene: -; j_gene: TRBJ2-3; abundance: -; CDR3aa: CASSSSPTDTQYF; CDR3nt: TGCGCCAGCAGCAGTTCCCCCACAGATACGCAGTATTTT
v_gene: TRBV2; d_gene: -; j_gene: TRBJ1-6; abundance: -; CDR3aa: CASSSSPGAQISPLHF; CDR3nt: TGTGCCAGCAGTTCGTCCCCGGGGGCGCAGATTTCACCCCTCCACTTT